This T cell receptor (beta chain) is drawn from a study of T-cell reconstitution after alpha-beta-depleted transplantation in children. Whole-study results and caveats: Surviving recipient T cells and thymic progenitors produced the high day-60 TCRbeta diversity seen in some patients. T cells produced anew were the main source of T-cell counts and diversity one year after transplant. Expanded graft clones, several hundred of them, were reportedly the source of alpha-beta T cells about two months after transplant.

This clonotype was seen ten or more times. What it binds is unknown. TCRbeta library construction was performed incorporating unique molecular identifiers. One entry per CDR3 protein, called by TCRdb with MiXCR from the PCR reads. Among 440,000 or so distinct CDR3 sequences listed, around two fifths were seen once. Looked up from germline, CDR1 is DFQATT and CDR2 is SNEGSKA (reference sequence). This CDR3 spans 16 amino acids. Trimming removed 7 bases from V and 0 bases from J; junction bases left unmatched: 12. The sequence was obtained from a girl aged 2 to 10 with aplastic anemia, due to receive a stem cell transplant. This sample comprised PBMCs, obtained before TCRalphabeta/CD19-depleted stem cell transplant. The gene calls are TRBV20-1 and TRBJ2-5; TRBD2 matches at 9 bases. The CDR3 is CSVGVFSGSYQETQYF. The CDR3 bases are TGCAGTGTGGGGGTGTTTAGCGGGAGTTACCAAGAGACCCAGTACTTC.